Sequencing of this TCR beta chain was carried out in a study of blood T cell repertoires in COVID-19 (dated by TCRdb to about 2020). Describing the broader study: Collaborator samples came from the United States, Italy and Spain and covered acute and convalescent phases of COVID-19. Sample metadata almost always included a de-identified subject ID, COVID-19 status, age in years and sex. The samples were drawn from the first 160 participants of the ongoing ImmuneRACE study and from 950 to 1,500 subjects provided by 6 global collaborators. Where HLA class I and class II types were available, the types were taken from metadata supplied by the sample provider, not from assay-based typing. The repertoires were released in a freely available public database intended as a resource for research on the immune response to SARS-CoV-2. Deeply sampled blood TCRbeta repertoires from subjects exposed to, actively infected with, or recovered from COVID-19 were included in the dataset. The material from the prospective study consisted of cDNA or gDNA derived from T cells, B-cell-depleted T cells, or PBMCs. The investigation overall reported the following: The quantity of clinical and demographic metadata differed by source and by participant and was supplied without curation.

Unmatched junction bases come to 3, with V trimmed by 6 bases and J by 5 bases. Looking up the germline V gene (reference sequence) yields CDR1 LGHDT and CDR2 YNNKEL. CDR3 length: 13 amino acids, cysteine to phenylalanine. Only CDR3 DNA remains: 39 bases, in frame from the first base. Points on this clone: The target of this receptor is not known. No much larger clone exists at a distance of one base, and base qualities are not known.

The immunoSEQ Assay, a bias-controlled multiplex PCR, was used to amplify TCRbeta CDR3 regions from genomic DNA. The study's own analysis went as follows. The number of nucleated cells in each sample was estimated by amplification of reference gene primers within the assay. Sequence reads were collapsed and filtered to measure the absolute abundance of every unique TCRbeta CDR3 rearrangement. For each sample, productive Simpson clonality was calculated by taking the square root of Simpson's diversity index across productive rearrangements. TCRdb provides this immuneACCESS table in a form limited to in-frame rearrangements. Some clones are lacking; in checked studies, under half of them reflect an unresolved V gene, and why the rest are absent is not known. V and J calls and clone size are those listed in that table; D and trimming were worked out from the DNA. The sample yields around 300,000 clones; about 90% were counted once. Of the sample, 2% to 3% falls within the top ten clones.

Collaborating institutions collected whole blood in K2EDTA tubes following their own protocols. Collaborator samples were shipped for TCRbeta analysis as frozen whole blood, isolated PBMCs, or DNA extracted from either sample type. The receptor's source is a man between 18 and 35 years old with active or convalescent COVID-19. Sequenced sample: peripheral blood. The V and J genes are TRBV3-1 (or the pseudogene TRBV3-2) and TRBJ1-5; the junction holds 8 bases that match TRBD1. The CDR3 protein is CASSADRDQPQHF. In nucleotides, the sequence is TGTGCCAGCAGTGCGGACAGGGATCAGCCCCAGCATTTT.